These 24 T cell receptor beta chains were all obtained from the same sample, sequenced in a study of cytomegalovirus exposure and HLA in healthy donors. The PCR was carried out with 60 Vbeta primers and 13 Jbeta primers. Using immunoSEQ multiplex PCR, the repertoire was profiled, and TCRdb retains in-frame clones only, with some absent. This repertoire shows 170,000 or so clones, 84% found once; its top ten account for nearly 6.5%. Specimen: PBMCs. The receptor source for this set is a man between 50 and 59 years old in good health and CMV-seropositive.

This clone appeared once. The genes are TRBV6-5 and TRBJ2-7; no clear D. Per germline, CDR1 MNHEY and CDR2 SVGAGI. Trimming took off 2 bases at V and 2 bases at J, with 7 bases between the two ends. The CDR3 covers 13 residues. CDR3: CASSYQITYEQYF. For the CDR3, the DNA is TGTGCCAGCAGTTACCAGATAACCTACGAGCAGTACTTC.

Here the CDR3 reads CASSQSQSQYF. CDR3 coding DNA: TGTGCCAGCAGCCAATCCCAGTCCCAGTACTTC. This chain links TRBV14 with TRBJ2-5; no reliable D call. The CDR3 totals 11 residues. V lost 2 bases to trimming and J lost 9 bases, with 7 bases between them. Germline CDR1 reads SGHDN; CDR2 reads FVKESK.

V is TRBV9 and J is TRBJ2-1, with TRBD1 matching 10 bases. This CDR3 contains 14 residues. V gave up 4 bases and J gave up 9 bases; unmatched junction bases: 7. Per germline, CDR1 SGDLS and CDR2 YYNGEE. CDR3 nucleotide sequence: TGTGCCAGCAGCCCCGGACAGGGGGGGGGTGAGCAGTTCTTC. The encoded protein is CASSPGQGGGEQFF.

The chain couples TRBV19 to TRBJ1-4; D may be TRBD1 (5 bases). Germline V gives CDR1 LNHDA, CDR2 SQIVND (reference sequence). The CDR3 covers 13 residues. V lost 6 bases, J lost 12 bases, and 17 bases lay in between. The CDR3 coding sequence is TGTGCCAGTAGGAGAAACACACAGGTCCAACTGTTTTTT. It translates to CASRRNTQVQLFF.

The chain combines TRBV27 with TRBJ2-1, with D tentatively TRBD2 (6 bases). V lost 6 bases to trimming and J lost 4 bases, with 13 bases between them. Per the germline V gene, CDR1 is MNHEY and CDR2 is SMNVEV (reference sequence). The CDR3 is 14 amino acids. CDR3 sequence: CASSMEGLYNEQFF. CDR3 bases: TGTGCCAGCAGCATGGAGGGCCTATACAATGAGCAGTTCTTC.

As DNA, the CDR3 is TGTGCCAGCAGCACCGGGAGGCAGAGACCAACTAATGAAAAACTGTTTTTT. Encoded protein: CASSTGRQRPTNEKLFF. The chain combines TRBV11-3 with TRBJ1-4; no reliable D call. The germline V gene has CDR1 SGHNT and CDR2 YENEEA. This CDR3 is built from 17 residues. Trimming pared 5 bases from V and 0 bases from J, leaving 16 bases between.

Worth noting for this clone: Other DNA sequences within the sample encode an identical CDR3. The rearrangement links TRBV2 to TRBJ2-7; a possible D gene is TRBD2 (5 bases). This CDR3 comprises 15 residues. Germline-derived CDR1 and CDR2 are SNHLY and FYNNEI. The V and J ends lost 2 bases and 4 bases respectively, with 15 bases between them. The CDR3: CASSELDRGSYEQYF. CDR3 coding DNA: TGTGCCAGCAGTGAATTGGACCGGGGATCTTACGAGCAGTACTTC.

The J gene is TRBJ2-1, the V gene TRBV28; 7 bases agree with TRBD2. With 2 bases clipped from V and 9 bases from J, the junction kept 7 bases outside the gene matches. CDR1 MDHEN and CDR2 SYDVKM come from the germline V gene. This CDR3 comprises 14 residues. CDR3 sequence: CASSLSAGEGEQFF. The CDR3 DNA sequence: TGTGCCAGCAGTTTAAGCGCGGGAGAGGGTGAGCAGTTCTTC.

The J gene is TRBJ2-3, the V gene TRBV6-5; TRBD2 might be the D (7 bases). Trimming stripped 7 bases from V and 1 base from J, with 12 bases between. Germline V gives CDR1 MNHEY, CDR2 SVGAGI. The CDR3 runs 14 residues. The chain's CDR3 is CASKEGGGTDTQYF. CDR3 coding DNA: TGTGCCAGCAAAGAGGGGGGGGGCACAGATACGCAGTATTTT.

This CDR3 is CASSPADYTEAFF. The CDR3 nucleotides read TGTGCCAGCAGCCCCGCAGATTACACTGAAGCTTTCTTT. This chain links TRBV13 with TRBJ1-1; D call uncertain. Trimming pared 5 bases from V and 3 bases from J, leaving 10 bases between. The CDR3 sequence is 13 residues long. Germline V gives CDR1 PRHDT, CDR2 FYEKMQ (reference sequence).

V usage is TRBV5-6 and J usage is TRBJ1-1; 7 nucleotides align to TRBD1. The V gene's germline CDR1 is SGHDT and CDR2 YYEEEE. Trimming removed 4 bases from V and 1 base from J; junction bases left unmatched: 4. The CDR3 runs 14 residues. The CDR3: CASSRDRANTEAFF. CDR3 coding DNA: TGTGCCAGCAGCCGTGACAGGGCGAACACTGAAGCTTTCTTT.

This clone was seen only once. The chain couples TRBV29-1 to TRBJ2-5; no clear D. Germline values: CDR1 SQVTM, CDR2 ANQGSEA. This CDR3 has 13 amino acids. The germline V and J ends were trimmed by 3 bases and 1 base, with 9 bases remaining between them. The CDR3 nucleotides are TGCAGCGTTGAGGTTCAGATCCAAGAGACCCAGTACTTC. This codes for CSVEVQIQETQYF.

This clone was seen just once. The J gene is TRBJ2-7, the V gene TRBV9, with D possibly being TRBD1 (6 bases). The CDR3 totals 13 residues. The germline CDR1 and CDR2 sequences are SGDLS and YYNGEE. Trimming pared 3 bases from V and 5 bases from J, leaving 12 bases between. The CDR3: CASSARTGNEQYF. The CDR3 DNA reads as TGTGCCAGCAGCGCCAGAACAGGGAACGAGCAGTACTTC.

The chain has TRBV6-5 and TRBJ2-7; 8 bases line up with TRBD2. Germline CDR1 is MNHEY and CDR2 is SVGAGI. The CDR3 is 15 amino acids. After removal of 2 bases from V and 4 bases from J, the junction contained 7 bases not matched to a gene. The CDR3 DNA reads TGTGCCAGCAGTTACGGGAGACTAGCGACATACGAGCAGTACTTC. It encodes CASSYGRLATYEQYF.

The chain has TRBV7-8 and TRBJ2-3, with 7 bases matching TRBD1. This CDR3 region has 16 residues. V shed 1 base, J shed 3 bases, and the junction held 7 bases outside the gene matches. Germline loops: CDR1 SGHVS, CDR2 FQNEAQ. Written as DNA, the CDR3 is TGTGCCAGCAGCTTAGAGTTAGGGGGCTTAACAGATACGCAGTATTTT. It yields the protein CASSLELGGLTDTQYF. Full variable domain (rest looked up from reference TRBV7-8 and TRBJ2-3): GAGVSQSPRYKVAKRGQDVALRCDPISGHVSLFWYQQALGQGPEFLTYFQNEAQLDKSGLPSDRFFAERPEGSVSTLKIQRTQQEDSAVYLCASSLELGGLTDTQYFGPGTRLTVL.

Regarding this clone: The junction departs from germline at one end; a sequencing error may be responsible. This rearrangement joins TRBV4-2 to TRBJ2-5, with TRBD1 matching 7 bases. Near its end, the DNA agrees better with TRBJ2-7, so the J call may be wrong. From germline, CDR1 is LGHNA and CDR2 YNFKEQ. The CDR3 length is 15 residues. CDR3 nucleotides: TGTGCCAGCAGCAATACAGGGGTCTCCTCCGACGAGCAGTACTTC. This gives the protein CASSNTGVSSDEQYF.

This clone was observed a few times. This sample includes further DNA sequences coding for the same CDR3. This chain joins TRBV30 and TRBJ1-5, with D perhaps matching TRBD1 (5 bases). The CDR3 runs to 13 residues. Germline assignment: CDR1 GTSNPN and CDR2 SVGIG (reference sequence). The V end lost 0 bases, the J end lost 2 bases, and 5 bases lay between the germline ends. The CDR3: CAWSVGGNQPQHF. DNA of the CDR3: TGTGCCTGGAGTGTAGGGGGCAATCAGCCCCAGCATTTT.

A single count supports this clone. The V gene is TRBV11-2, the J gene TRBJ1-1; D remains unclear. Germline V gene lookup returns CDR1 SGHAT and CDR2 FQNNGV. This CDR3 region has 14 residues. V was trimmed by 3 bases and J by 6 bases, leaving 14 bases between them. The CDR3 DNA is TGTGCCAGCAGCTTCAGCGGGAGTGCTGCTGAAGCTTTCTTT. Translating gives CASSFSGSAAEAFF.

This rearrangement joins TRBV10-3 to TRBJ2-1, with 10 bases lining up with TRBD2. The CDR3 consists of 17 residues. Germline CDR1 is ENHRY and CDR2 is SYGVKD. The V and J ends lost 6 bases and 3 bases, in that order; junction bases with no gene match: 11. CDR3 amino acids: CAIRAGGSSGDYNEQFF. CDR3 sequence (DNA): TGTGCCATCAGAGCGGGGGGGAGTAGCGGGGACTACAATGAGCAGTTCTTC.

The rearrangement links TRBV9 to TRBJ1-3; 7 nucleotides align to TRBD1. This CDR3 comprises 14 residues. Germline trimming cut 2 bases from V and 7 bases from J; bases unmatched to any gene: 6. Per the germline V gene, CDR1 is SGDLS and CDR2 is YYNGEE. As DNA, the CDR3 is TGTGCCAGCAGCGTGACAGGGTCCGATAACACCATATATTTT. It is translated as CASSVTGSDNTIYF.

This chain links TRBV7-6 with TRBJ2-2; a weak D match, TRBD1 (6 bases). Germline CDR1 SGHVS, CDR2 FNYEAQ. Trimming cost V 5 bases and J 0 bases, with 13 bases left between them. This CDR3 is 16 amino acids long. The CDR3 here is CASSPRGDTNTGELFF. The CDR3 nucleotides are TGTGCCAGCAGCCCCAGGGGTGATACGAACACCGGGGAGCTGTTTTTT.

This clone was observed once. The chain links TRBV27 to TRBJ2-3; no firm D call. In germline, CDR1 is MNHEY, CDR2 SMNVEV (reference sequence). Trimming left V 4 bases short and J 10 bases short, with 18 bases between. CDR3 length: 14 amino acids. The CDR3 protein is CASSWALDALPQYF. The CDR3 DNA follows: TGTGCCAGCAGTTGGGCCTTGGATGCCCTTCCGCAGTATTTT.

The chain couples TRBV5-4 to TRBJ2-7; 7 bases map to TRBD1. Germline values: CDR1 SGHNT, CDR2 YYREEE (reference sequence). Trimming at V came to 4 bases and at J to 4 bases, leaving 11 bases not matched to a gene. The CDR3 sequence is 15 residues long. The CDR3 loop is CASSRYRGTVYEQYV. The CDR3 nucleotides are TGTGCCAGCAGCCGATACAGGGGAACGGTTTACGAGCAGTACGTC.

The chain couples TRBV2 to TRBJ2-6, with 7 nucleotides matching TRBD1. The germline V gene has CDR1 SNHLY and CDR2 FYNNEI. Trimming took 5 bases from V and 0 from J; bases not matched to a gene: 1. The CDR3 extends over 15 amino acids. The CDR3 is CASSYRGSGANVLTF. In DNA, the CDR3 is TGTGCCAGCAGTTACAGGGGCTCTGGGGCCAACGTCCTGACTTTC.